These 16 T cell receptor beta chains were sequenced from one sample in a study of blood T cells in healthy people across ages. The authors ran a second PCR of roughly 7 to 11 cycles using a sample-barcoded 5' primer and a J-beta primer mix. Each CDR3 protein gets one entry after TCRdb re-called the 5' RACE reads with MiXCR. The sample has roughly 2 million distinct CDR3 sequences; around 48% are singletons. The sample consisted of blood. The receptors originated from a middle-aged woman in good health.

The chain is built from TRBV4-3 and TRBJ2-5, with 9 positions matching TRBD2. Near its end, the DNA agrees better with TRBJ2-7, so the J call may be wrong. Germline V gene sequence: CDR1 LGHNA, CDR2 YSLEER. This CDR3 contains 20 residues. CDR3 in amino acids: CASSQVLRGLGRGGLYEQYF. The CDR3 DNA follows: TGCGCCAGCAGCCAAGTCCTCCGGGGTTTGGGGCGGGGGGGCCTATACGAGCAGTACTTC.

This clonotype has a handful of counts. The chain couples TRBV27 to TRBJ2-3; 11 bases match TRBD2. The V and J ends lost 2 bases and 5 bases, in that order; junction bases with no gene match: 6. The CDR3 runs 16 residues. Germline loops: CDR1 MNHEY, CDR2 SMNVEV (reference sequence). The DNA for the CDR3 is TGTGCCAGCAGTTTAGGTAGCGGGGGGGCCTTAGATACGCAGTATTTT. It is translated as CASSLGSGGALDTQYF.

This chain connects TRBV28 to TRBJ2-3; 8 bases map to TRBD1. Trimming at V came to 7 bases and at J to 3 bases, leaving 9 bases not matched to a gene. The CDR3 sequence is 15 residues long. Germline values: CDR1 MDHEN, CDR2 SYDVKM. The CDR3 DNA reads TGTGCCAGCATGGAGGCCGGACAGGGTACAGATACGCAGTATTTT. This gives the protein CASMEAGQGTDTQYF.

V is TRBV11-2 and J is TRBJ2-3, with D possibly called TRBD1 or TRBD2 (5 bases each). CDR1 is SGHAT and CDR2 is FQNNGV in the germline V gene. The CDR3 is 15 amino acids. Trimming took off 6 bases at V and 1 base at J, with 14 bases between the two ends. As DNA, the CDR3 is TGTGCCAGCAGTTACGATCCGGGACGCACAGATACGCAGTATTTT. Translating it yields CASSYDPGRTDTQYF.

The chain has TRBV7-2 and TRBJ2-3, with unresolved D. The V gene lost 2 bases and the J gene lost 6 bases, with 9 bases spanning the gap. Germline lookup yields CDR1 SGHTA and CDR2 FQGNSA. The CDR3 totals 13 residues. The CDR3 region is CASSLMRWDTQYF. The CDR3 coding sequence is TGTGCCAGCAGCTTAATGCGGTGGGATACGCAGTATTTT. The full variable domain, with the rest looked up from reference TRBV7-2 and TRBJ2-3, is GAGVSQSPSNKVTEKGKDVELRCDPISGHTALYWYRQSLGQGLEFLIYFQGNSAPDKSGLPSDRFSAERTGGSVSTLTIQRTQQEDSAVYLCASSLMRWDTQYFGPGTRLTVL.

This chain uses TRBV6-2 or TRBV6-3 with TRBJ2-3; possible D gene TRBD1, 5 bases. V lost 6 bases to trimming and J lost 2 bases, with 12 bases between them. Germline V gene sequence: CDR1 MNHEY, CDR2 SVGEGT. The CDR3 spans 14 residues. For the CDR3, the DNA is TGTGCCAGCAGACACTTGACAGTCACAGATACGCAGTATTTT. It translates to CASRHLTVTDTQYF.

This clonotype was seen only a few times. The chain joins TRBV28 to TRBJ1-1; D call uncertain. Germline loops: CDR1 MDHEN, CDR2 SYDVKM. Trimming removed 8 bases from V and 1 base from J, with 14 bases in between. CDR3 size: 14 residues. The CDR3 DNA reads as TGTGCCAGCGCAGAGGGAGTATCGAACACTGAAGCTTTCTTT. Translation: CASAEGVSNTEAFF.

On this clonotype: A single base separates this from a much larger clone, so it may be a read error. The V and J genes are TRBV29-1 and TRBJ2-1, with a tentative D call TRBD1 (6 bases). V was cut by 0 bases and J by 10 bases, with 13 bases left in between. This CDR3 comprises 13 residues. The V gene's germline CDR1 is SQVTM and CDR2 ANQGSEA. The CDR3 nucleotides are TGCAGCGTTGAAGAGCCAACAGGGACCGAGCAGTTCTTC. Its translation: CSVEEPTGTEQFF.

The genes are TRBV7-9 and TRBJ2-1; 10 bases fit TRBD1. The CDR3 spans 14 residues. The ends lost 5 bases at V and 8 bases at J; junction bases unmatched: 6. The germline V gene encodes CDR1 SEHNR and CDR2 FQNEAQ (reference sequence). The CDR3 reads CASSPGTGVDEQFF. CDR3 nucleotide sequence: TGTGCCAGCAGCCCCGGGACAGGGGTCGATGAGCAGTTCTTC.

The chain couples TRBV28 to TRBJ1-2; D may be TRBD1 (5 bases). Trimming stripped 6 bases from V and 5 bases from J, with 16 bases between. The CDR3 is made up of 14 amino acids. CDR1 MDHEN and CDR2 SYDVKM come from the germline V gene. CDR3 nucleotides: TGTGCCAGCAGCCCGGGGGGGGAGGTTTATGGCTACACCTTC. This encodes CASSPGGEVYGYTF.

The gene calls are TRBV14 and TRBJ2-3; D ambiguous. Trimming removed 6 bases from V and 1 base from J, with 14 bases in between. The germline V gene has CDR1 SGHDN and CDR2 FVKESK. The CDR3 length is 15 residues. The DNA of the CDR3 is TGTGCCAGCAGTCGCAATCGTCTTGGCACAGATACGCAGTATTTT. This gives the protein CASSRNRLGTDTQYF.

The chain joins TRBV28 to TRBJ2-7; possible D gene TRBD1, 5 bases. The germline V gene encodes CDR1 MDHEN and CDR2 SYDVKM. The CDR3 has 12 amino acids. V was trimmed by 8 bases and J by 6 bases, leaving 14 bases between them. CDR3 in amino acids: CASARALGEQYF. As DNA, the CDR3 is TGTGCCAGCGCCAGGGCTTTGGGCGAGCAGTACTTC. Full variable domain (missing parts from reference TRBV28 and TRBJ2-7): DVKVTQSSRYLVKRTGEKVFLECVQDMDHENMFWYRQDPGLGLRLIYFSYDVKMKEKGDIPEGYSVSREKKERFSLILESASTNQTSMYLCASARALGEQYFGPGTRLTVT.

The CDR3 sequence is CSADPGQGFREQYF. CDR3 nucleotides: TGCAGTGCCGACCCGGGACAGGGTTTCCGCGAGCAGTACTTC. The V and J genes are TRBV20-1 and TRBJ2-7; 9 bases line up with TRBD1. Germline V CDR1 and CDR2: DFQATT, SNEGSKA (reference sequence). The CDR3 spans 14 residues. The ends lost 6 bases at V and 6 bases at J; junction bases unmatched: 12.

This clonotype was seen only a few times. The chain recombines TRBV5-1 with TRBJ2-4, with 8 bases aligning to TRBD2. TRBJ2-7 matches the DNA end more closely, so the J call is doubtful. The CDR3 totals 15 residues. CDR1 is SGHRS and CDR2 is YFSETQ in the germline V gene. The CDR3 DNA sequence: TGCGCCAGCACCACAGGCGGGACTAGTGGCGGCGAGCAGTACTTC. Its protein is CASTTGGTSGGEQYF.

This clonotype was counted only a few times. This chain joins TRBV7-2 and TRBJ2-7; D is unresolved. CDR1 is SGHTA, CDR2 FQGNSA, per germline. The germline V and J ends were trimmed by 0 bases and 4 bases, with 7 bases remaining between them. The CDR3 extends over 13 amino acids. The CDR3 loop reads CASSLAMEYEQYF. The CDR3 DNA follows: TGTGCCAGCAGCTTAGCGATGGAATACGAGCAGTACTTC.

The chain recombines TRBV25-1 with TRBJ2-5, with a possible D match to TRBD2 (6 bases). The CDR3 length is 15 residues. V gave up 1 base and J gave up 5 bases, with 14 bases separating them. Germline V CDR1 and CDR2: MGHDK, SYGVNS. The CDR3 loop is CASSEWNGGVETQYF. The CDR3, as DNA: TGTGCCAGCAGTGAATGGAACGGGGGTGTCGAGACCCAGTACTTC.